This T cell receptor beta chain is drawn from a study of T cells in Graves' hyperthyroidism and ophthalmopathy (dated by TCRdb to the late 2010s). For context, the study as a whole: Peripheral blood samples were taken at initial diagnosis, before any treatment was given. A discovery cohort of about a hundred patients, approximately 45 with Graves' ophthalmopathy and 55 to 60 with stable Graves' hyperthyroidism, was used to find distinguishing TCR V-J signatures. Prospective prediction of ophthalmopathy was tested in an independent validation cohort consisting of under 20 hyperthyroidism patients and about 17 patients who later progressed to ophthalmopathy. The 90 or so discovery patients were randomly split 7:3 into training and test sets. Thyroid tissue and blood T-cell repertoires from several Graves' hyperthyroidism patients were also compared in the study. After blood sampling, hyperthyroidism patients were treated with methimazole at a starting dose of 30 mg daily, and ophthalmopathy patients were treated with high-dose intravenous methylprednisolone. TCR Vbeta CDR3 sequencing of some 140 peripheral blood samples (over 40 ophthalmopathy, some 75 hyperthyroidism and roughly 17 progressor patients) is reported in the paper.

The CDR3 holds 14 amino acids from the cysteine to the phenylalanine. Of all the DNA, just the CDR3 is kept, 42 bases in frame from base 1. V is reduced by 3 bases and J by 3 bases, leaving a spacing of 12 bases between them. The germline V gene specifies MNHNS as CDR1 and SASEGT as CDR2. A patient counted as having stable Graves' hyperthyroidism if no progression to ophthalmopathy occurred over 18 months of follow-up. Hyperthyroidism patients were newly diagnosed, had a disease duration of under 2 months, and were aged 18 to 65 years. The study excluded patients with uncontrolled infections, other autoimmune diseases, pregnancy or lactation. Clinical symptoms, serum thyroxine and TRAb, thyroid ultrasound, and orbital computed tomography formed the basis for the diagnoses. Ficoll-Paque density gradient centrifugation was used to isolate PBMCs from 8.5 to 10 ml of fresh peripheral blood. Total RNA was extracted with Trizol reagent, and quality was checked on an Agilent 2100 Bioanalyzer.

The TCR beta CDR3 regions were amplified from RNA transcripts. The TCR CDR3 was subjected to a first round of RT-PCR using the HTBI primer set and the Qiagen OneStep RT-PCR kit. The libraries were constructed in a second round of multiplex PCR and then size-selected and purified. Libraries were sequenced paired-end with 100 bp reads on an Illumina HiSeq2000. The original methods were these. SOAPnuke was used to process the raw data, throwing out any read that contained adapters or uncalled bases, had a mean Phred below 15, or lacked an exact constant-primer or identifier match. COPE v1.2.5 was used to merge the high-quality paired reads, and each unique nucleotide sequence was defined as a clonotype. MiTCR v1.1 was used to align clonotypes to the IMGT TRBV, TRBD and TRBJ reference segments. The analysis included only V-J combinations with a frequency above 0.0001, which together covered approximately 99% of the repertoires. The TCS score was defined as F50 (clonal expansion) divided by E x V (chaos), with BLOSUM62-based TCRdist calculated between CDR3 peptides within each V-J. Welch's t-statistics and random forest reduced several hundred V-J features to roughly 13, which were used in a naive Bayes classifier (R e1071). TCRdb cleaned the public reads at Q25 with fastp, built clones with MiXCR and kept in-frame beta chains. Rows with a matching CDR3 protein are joined into one entry that keeps the most common DNA and genes. These V and J calls rely on TCRdb rather than the paper's analysis. This sample lists roughly 740,000 distinct CDR3 sequences; about a sixth were detected once. Clones ranked in the top ten supply about 8.4% of the sample.

The research as a whole found: In validation, the model predicted progression to ophthalmopathy a median of roughly 6.2 months before onset, with 65% to 71% sensitivity and 72.22% specificity. A 13 V-J signature model separated ophthalmopathy from stable hyperthyroidism, with around 90% sensitivity and approximately 81% specificity in cross-validation and 80%/75% in testing. Most expanded thyroid clonotypes (frequency above 0.001) were also found in blood, which suggests that blood repertoires may mirror thyroid immune responses. No statistical method was used to fix the sample size in advance, and group allocation was not hidden from the investigators.

The table lists this clonotype with many counts. Its antigen is still unknown. No much larger clone exists at a distance of one base, and base qualities are not known. This chain is built from TRBV6-1 and TRBJ2-7; the D gene is unclear. Material for sequencing was blood. This TCR was recovered from a man younger than 35 with Graves' hyperthyroidism. The nucleotide sequence reads TGTGCCAGCAGTGATGTGGTGGGAAGCTACGAGCAGTACTTC. This encodes CASSDVVGSYEQYF.